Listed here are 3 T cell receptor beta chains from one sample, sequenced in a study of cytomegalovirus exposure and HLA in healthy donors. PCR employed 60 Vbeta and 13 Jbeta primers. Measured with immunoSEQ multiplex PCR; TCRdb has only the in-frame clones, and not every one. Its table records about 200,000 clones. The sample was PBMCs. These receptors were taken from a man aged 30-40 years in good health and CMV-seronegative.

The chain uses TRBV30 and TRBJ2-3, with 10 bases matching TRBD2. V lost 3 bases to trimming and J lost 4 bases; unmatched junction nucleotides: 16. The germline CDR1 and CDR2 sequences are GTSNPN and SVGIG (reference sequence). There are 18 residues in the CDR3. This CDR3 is CAWRGIAGGLLSPDTQYF. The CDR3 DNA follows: TGTGCCTGGAGGGGCATAGCGGGGGGCCTCCTAAGCCCAGATACGCAGTATTTT.

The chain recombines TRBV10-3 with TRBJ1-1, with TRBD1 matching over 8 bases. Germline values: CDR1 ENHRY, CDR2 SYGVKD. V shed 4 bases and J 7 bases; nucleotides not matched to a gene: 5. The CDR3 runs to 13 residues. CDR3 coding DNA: TGTGCCATCAGTGGGGACAGGTATGATGAAGCTTTCTTT. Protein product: CAISGDRYDEAFF.

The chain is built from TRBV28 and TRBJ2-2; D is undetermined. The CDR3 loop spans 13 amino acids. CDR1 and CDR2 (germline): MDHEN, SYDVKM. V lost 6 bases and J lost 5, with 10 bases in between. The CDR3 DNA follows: TGTGCCAGCAGCCCTACTTTGACCGGGGAGCTGTTTTTT. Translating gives CASSPTLTGELFF.